Included here is one T cell receptor (beta chain) sequence, with context. Its antigen is still unknown. Mismatch with germline at one junction end may stem from a read error. Only in-frame clones appear in the TCRdb table, and some are missing; sequencing was by immunoSEQ multiplex PCR. The repertoire includes about 90,000 clones, 91% of them detected once, and roughly 0.5% sits in the top ten. This CDR3 comprises 15 residues. CDR1 and CDR2 (germline): MNHEY, SMNVEV (reference sequence). This specimen comes from a study of graft-versus-host responses after intestinal transplantation. The wider study: Each recipient received a multivisceral, liver-intestinal, or isolated intestinal graft. Once they had received anti-thymocyte globulin induction, all recipients took tacrolimus and steroids for approximately 3 years.

Study outcomes and limitations: Allografts of patients with graft-donor T cell macrochimerism showed high graft-versus-host to host-versus-graft clone ratios. In recipient marrow, GvH clones were found, and some appeared first in ileum or blood.

The chain links TRBV27 to TRBJ2-7, with 12 bases that match TRBD2. The specimen was unstimulated CD8+ T cells sorted from spleen or lymph node cells, collected before intestinal transplant. The source is a human donor who received an intestinal transplant. The CDR3 loop is CASSLTSGGSNEQYF. The CDR3 DNA is TGTGCCAGCAGTTTGACTAGCGGGGGCTCCAACGAGCAGTACTTC.